These 19 T cell receptor beta chains share one sample of origin, sequenced in a study of OX40 agonist ivuxolimab in advanced cancers. Some clones are missing from TCRdb's copy, which holds only in-frame ones; the method was immunoSEQ multiplex PCR. The sample holds some 38,000 clones, 90% to 95% seen once. This specimen was CD4+ or CD8+ T cells sorted from blood, taken in a trial of the OX40 agonist ivuxolimab. The receptors stem from an adult with an advanced solid tumor such as melanoma, head and neck, liver or kidney cancer.

In nucleotides, the CDR3 is TGTGCCAGCAGCGTATCCCCCCTTGGTGGGCTGGTGAACACTGAAGCTTTCTTT. Residues: CASSVSPLGGLVNTEAFF. This chain joins TRBV9 and TRBJ1-1; D gene unclear. In germline, CDR1 is SGDLS, CDR2 YYNGEE. The CDR3 is made up of 18 amino acids. Trimming shortened V by 1 base and J by 0 bases, and 19 bases separated the two germline ends.

V is TRBV28 and J is TRBJ1-3; D may be TRBD1 (5 bases). The CDR3 is 17 residues long. V was trimmed by 4 bases and J by 0 bases, leaving 16 bases between them. CDR1 and CDR2 (germline): MDHEN, SYDVKM. The CDR3 region is CASSSPPDGHSGNTIYF. DNA of the CDR3: TGTGCCAGCAGTTCCCCCCCGGACGGACACTCTGGAAACACCATATATTTT.

This clone occurred once. This sequence joins TRBV4-2 and TRBJ1-5; TRBD1 aligns across 7 bases. The trim removed 0 bases at V and 5 bases at J, leaving 7 bases unmatched. Germline V lookup: CDR1 LGHNA, CDR2 YNFKEQ. This CDR3 region has 16 residues. The CDR3 sequence is CASSQDPRDSYQPQHF. Written as DNA, the CDR3 is TGTGCCAGCAGCCAAGACCCTCGGGACAGTTATCAGCCCCAGCATTTT.

This clone was picked up one time. This chain links TRBV5-1 with TRBJ2-7; 8 bases align to TRBD1. The CDR3 spans 16 residues. Germline V gene lookup returns CDR1 SGHRS and CDR2 YFSETQ. Trimming cost V 4 bases and J 3 bases; bases outside gene matches: 12. DNA of the CDR3: TGCGCCAGCAGCCCGGAGGTCCAGGGGGCCAACTACGAGCAGTACTTC. Its protein product is CASSPEVQGANYEQYF.

The chain links TRBV2 to TRBJ1-2; 7 bases are a match to TRBD1. The ends lost 6 bases at V and 5 bases at J; junction bases unmatched: 12. Germline V gene lookup returns CDR1 SNHLY and CDR2 FYNNEI. This CDR3 contains 15 residues. Here the CDR3 DNA reads TGTGCCAGCAGCGATCAACAGGGGCCCCTTTATGGCTACACCTTC. It codes for CASSDQQGPLYGYTF.

A note on this clone: At one boundary the junction diverges from the germline segment, which might be a read error. The rearrangement uses TRBV18 and TRBJ1-2, with TRBD1 identical over 8 bases. The CDR3 spans 13 residues. The germline V gene has CDR1 KGHSH and CDR2 LQKENI. The CDR3 loop is CASPPETGVGYTF. The DNA for the CDR3 is TGTGCCAGCCCACCGGAGACAGGGGTAGGCTACACCTTC.

The genes are TRBV28 and TRBJ1-1; D is undetermined. This CDR3 contains 16 residues. The germline gives CDR1 MDHEN, CDR2 SYDVKM. V lost 3 bases, J lost 5 bases, and 19 bases lay in between. CDR3 sequence reads: CASSFPAGEVGTEAFF. CDR3 DNA: TGTGCCAGCAGTTTCCCTGCCGGGGAAGTGGGAACTGAAGCTTTCTTT.

V and J are TRBV9 and TRBJ2-3; D not certain. Germline values: CDR1 SGDLS, CDR2 YYNGEE. This CDR3 region has 14 residues. With 0 bases removed from V and 2 bases from J, the gap between germline ends came to 7 bases. Here the CDR3 reads CASSVAGITDTQYF. CDR3 DNA: TGTGCCAGCAGCGTAGCCGGAATCACAGATACGCAGTATTTT. The whole variable domain, filled in from reference TRBV9 and TRBJ2-3, reads DSGVTQTPKHLITATGQRVTLRCSPRSGDLSVYWYQQSLDQGLQFLIQYYNGEERAKGNILERFSAQQFPDLHSELNLSSLELGDSALYFCASSVAGITDTQYFGPGTRLTVL.

V and J are TRBV28 and TRBJ2-1; D not certain. CDR1 MDHEN and CDR2 SYDVKM come from the germline V gene. The V and J ends lost 7 bases and 1 base respectively, with 11 bases between them. The CDR3 totals 14 residues. In DNA form, the CDR3 reads TGTGCCAGCAAAGGGCGTCCGTCCTACAATGAGCAGTTCTTC. This gives the protein CASKGRPSYNEQFF.

The chain employs TRBV5-1 and TRBJ2-7; 8 bases match TRBD1. From germline, CDR1 is SGHRS and CDR2 YFSETQ. CDR3 length: 15 amino acids. With 4 bases clipped from V and 0 bases from J, the junction kept 6 bases outside the gene matches. CDR3 bases: TGCGCCAGCAGCCCCGGGACAGGAGCCTCCTACGAGCAGTACTTC. This translates into CASSPGTGASYEQYF.

The chain links TRBV28 to TRBJ2-5; 12 bases are shared with TRBD2. This CDR3 is built from 16 residues. Germline V gene sequence: CDR1 MDHEN, CDR2 SYDVKM. Trimming cost V 8 bases and J 3 bases; bases outside gene matches: 10. The CDR3 DNA sequence: TGTGCCAGCGGACCAGCGACTAGCGGGAGAAAAGAGACCCAGTACTTC. Translation gives CASGPATSGRKETQYF.

This chain links TRBV29-1 with TRBJ1-1; tentatively, D is TRBD1 (5 bases). The germline V and J ends were trimmed by 3 bases and 6 bases, with 8 bases remaining between them. Germline V gene lookup returns CDR1 SQVTM and CDR2 ANQGSEA. This CDR3 region has 11 residues. CDR3 amino acids: CSVEVTAEAFF. The CDR3 DNA reads TGCAGCGTTGAGGTGACAGCTGAAGCTTTCTTT.

The chain couples TRBV27 to TRBJ2-1; D gene uncertain. Per germline, CDR1 MNHEY and CDR2 SMNVEV (reference sequence). CDR3 size: 13 residues. The V end was cut by 7 bases, the J end by 8 bases, with 15 bases between. CDR3 sequence: CASKVPRGDEQFF. The CDR3 region has the DNA TGTGCCAGCAAAGTTCCTAGAGGCGATGAGCAGTTCTTC.

This chain links TRBV9 with TRBJ2-7, with D hard to call. Trimming pared 0 bases from V and 0 bases from J, leaving 10 bases between. Looked up from germline, CDR1 is SGDLS and CDR2 is YYNGEE. The length of the CDR3 is 15 residues. In DNA, the CDR3 is TGTGCCAGCAGCGTAGCAGCGTCATCCTCCTACGAGCAGTACTTC. This sequence encodes CASSVAASSSYEQYF.

The chain links TRBV19 to TRBJ2-1, with D uncertain. V was trimmed by 10 bases and J by 0 bases, leaving 16 bases between them. The germline gives CDR1 LNHDA, CDR2 SQIVND (reference sequence). The CDR3 is made up of 15 amino acids. The CDR3 here is CAISPSVFSYNEQFF. CDR3 nucleotide sequence: TGTGCCATCTCTCCCTCGGTTTTCTCCTACAATGAGCAGTTCTTC.

The chain employs TRBV28 and TRBJ2-3; 9 positions agree with TRBD1. The CDR3 runs 15 residues. Germline lookup yields CDR1 MDHEN and CDR2 SYDVKM. V lost 4 bases and J lost 1; bases outside the gene matches: 3. CDR3 coding DNA: TGTGCCAGCAGTTGGACAGGGGAGGGCACAGATACGCAGTATTTT. Protein: CASSWTGEGTDTQYF.

In DNA, the CDR3 is TGTGCCACCACCGTAGGGAACCACGAGCAGTACTTC. Protein: CATTVGNHEQYF. J is TRBJ2-7 and V is TRBV28, with unresolved D. This CDR3 has 12 residues. Per germline, CDR1 MDHEN and CDR2 SYDVKM. Trimming cost V 10 bases and J 5 bases, with 15 bases left between them.

The chain recombines TRBV7-6 with TRBJ2-2, with D possibly TRBD2 on 5 matching bases. Looked up from germline, CDR1 is SGHVS and CDR2 is FNYEAQ. The ends were cut back, 1 base at V and 4 bases at J, with 19 bases in the middle. The CDR3 loop spans 18 amino acids. The CDR3 DNA reads TGTGCCAGCAGCTTAGTGCCTAGCTCCTACTTGGGCACCGGGGAGCTGTTTTTT. This gives the protein CASSLVPSSYLGTGELFF.

This chain links TRBV28 with TRBJ1-5; D gene unclear. Trimming pared 2 bases from V and 0 bases from J, leaving 8 bases between. This CDR3 is 15 amino acids long. Germline V gene data show CDR1 as MDHEN and CDR2 as SYDVKM. Here the CDR3 reads CASSLRGASNQPQHF. Here the CDR3 DNA reads TGTGCCAGCAGTTTACGGGGAGCTAGCAATCAGCCCCAGCATTTT.